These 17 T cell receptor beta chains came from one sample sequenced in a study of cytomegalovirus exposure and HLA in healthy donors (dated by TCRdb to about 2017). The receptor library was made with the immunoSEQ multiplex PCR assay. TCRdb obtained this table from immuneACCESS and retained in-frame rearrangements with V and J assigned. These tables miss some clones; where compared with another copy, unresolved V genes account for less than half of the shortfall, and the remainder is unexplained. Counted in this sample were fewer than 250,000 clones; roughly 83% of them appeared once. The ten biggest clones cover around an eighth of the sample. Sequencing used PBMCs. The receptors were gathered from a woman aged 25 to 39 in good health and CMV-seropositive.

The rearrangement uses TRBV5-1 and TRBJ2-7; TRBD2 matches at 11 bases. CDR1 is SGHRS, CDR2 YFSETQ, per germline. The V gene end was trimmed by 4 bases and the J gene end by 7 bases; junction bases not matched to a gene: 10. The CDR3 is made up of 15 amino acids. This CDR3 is CASSLTSGDRLEQYF. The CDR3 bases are TGCGCCAGCAGCCTGACTAGCGGGGATCGTCTTGAGCAGTACTTC. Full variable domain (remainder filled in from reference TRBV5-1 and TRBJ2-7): KAGVTQTPRYLIKTRGQQVTLSCSPISGHRSVSWYQQTPGQGLQFLFEYFSETQRNKGNFPGRFSGRQFSNSRSEMNVSTLELGDSALYLCASSLTSGDRLEQYFGPGTRLTVT.

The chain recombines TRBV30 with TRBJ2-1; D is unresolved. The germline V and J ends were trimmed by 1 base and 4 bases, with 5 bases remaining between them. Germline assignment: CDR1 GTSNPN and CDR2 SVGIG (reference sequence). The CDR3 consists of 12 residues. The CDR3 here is CAWSAEYNEQFF. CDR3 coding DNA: TGTGCCTGGAGTGCAGAATACAATGAGCAGTTCTTC. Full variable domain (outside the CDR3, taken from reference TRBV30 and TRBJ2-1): SQTIHQWPATLVQPVGSPLSLECTVEGTSNPNLYWYRQAAGRGLQLLFYSVGIGQISSEVPQNLSASRPQDRQFILSSKKLLLSDSGFYLCAWSAEYNEQFFGPGTRLTVL.

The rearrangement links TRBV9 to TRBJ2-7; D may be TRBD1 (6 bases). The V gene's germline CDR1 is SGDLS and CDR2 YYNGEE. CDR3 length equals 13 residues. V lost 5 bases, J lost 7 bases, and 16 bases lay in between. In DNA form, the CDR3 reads TGTGCCAGCAGGGGAGAAATTACAGGGGAGCAGTACTTC. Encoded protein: CASRGEITGEQYF. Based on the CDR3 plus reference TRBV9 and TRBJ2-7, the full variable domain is DSGVTQTPKHLITATGQRVTLRCSPRSGDLSVYWYQQSLDQGLQFLIQYYNGEERAKGNILERFSAQQFPDLHSELNLSSLELGDSALYFCASRGEITGEQYFGPGTRLTVT.

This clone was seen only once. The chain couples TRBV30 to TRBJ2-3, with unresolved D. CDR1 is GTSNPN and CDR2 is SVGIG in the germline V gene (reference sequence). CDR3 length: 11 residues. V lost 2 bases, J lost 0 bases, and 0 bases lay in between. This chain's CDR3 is CAWSSTDTQYF. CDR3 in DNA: TGTGCCTGGAGTAGCACAGATACGCAGTATTTT.

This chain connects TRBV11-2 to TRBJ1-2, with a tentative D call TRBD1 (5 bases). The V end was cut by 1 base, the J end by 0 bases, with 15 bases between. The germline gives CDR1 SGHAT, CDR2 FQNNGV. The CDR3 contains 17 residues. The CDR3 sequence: CASSLVWGVSPNYGYTF. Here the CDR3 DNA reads TGTGCCAGCAGCTTAGTTTGGGGGGTATCCCCTAACTATGGCTACACCTTC.

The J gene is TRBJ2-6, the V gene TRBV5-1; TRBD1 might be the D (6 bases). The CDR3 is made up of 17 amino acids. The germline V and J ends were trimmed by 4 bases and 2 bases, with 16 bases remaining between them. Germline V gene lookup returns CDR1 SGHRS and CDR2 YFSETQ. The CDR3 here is CASSPRQVVTGANVLTF. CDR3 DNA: TGCGCCAGCAGCCCCAGACAGGTTGTTACTGGGGCCAACGTCCTGACTTTC.

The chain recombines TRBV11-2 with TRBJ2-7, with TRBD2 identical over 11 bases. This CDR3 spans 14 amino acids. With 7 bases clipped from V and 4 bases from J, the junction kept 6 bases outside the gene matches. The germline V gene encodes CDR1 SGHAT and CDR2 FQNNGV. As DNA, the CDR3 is TGTGCCAGCACCCCCACTAGCGGGAGTTACGAGCAGTACTTC. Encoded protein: CASTPTSGSYEQYF.

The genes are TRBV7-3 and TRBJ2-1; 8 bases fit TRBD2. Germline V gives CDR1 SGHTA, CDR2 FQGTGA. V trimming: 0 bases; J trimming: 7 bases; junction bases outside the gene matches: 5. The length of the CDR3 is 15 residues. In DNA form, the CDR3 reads TGTGCCAGCAGCTTAACGGGACTAGGTGAGAATGAGCAGTTCTTC. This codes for CASSLTGLGENEQFF. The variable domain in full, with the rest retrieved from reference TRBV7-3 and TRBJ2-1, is GAGVSQTPSNKVTEKGKYVELRCDPISGHTALYWYRQSLGQGPEFLIYFQGTGAADDSGLPNDRFFAVRPEGSVSTLKIQRTERGDSAVYLCASSLTGLGENEQFFGPGTRLTVL.

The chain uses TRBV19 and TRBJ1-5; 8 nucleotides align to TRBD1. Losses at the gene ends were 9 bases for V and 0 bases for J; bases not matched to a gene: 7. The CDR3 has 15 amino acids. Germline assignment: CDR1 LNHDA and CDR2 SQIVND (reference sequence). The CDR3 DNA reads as TGTGCCAGCTATGAGACAGGGGTTAGCAATCAGCCCCAGCATTTT. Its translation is CASYETGVSNQPQHF.

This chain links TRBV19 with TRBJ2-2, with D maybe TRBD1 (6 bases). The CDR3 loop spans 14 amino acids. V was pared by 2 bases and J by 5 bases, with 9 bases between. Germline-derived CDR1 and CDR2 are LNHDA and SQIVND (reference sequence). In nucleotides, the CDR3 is TGTGCCAGTAGTATACCCGACAGGACCGGGGAGCTGTTTTTT. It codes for CASSIPDRTGELFF. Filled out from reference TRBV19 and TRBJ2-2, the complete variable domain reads DGGITQSPKYLFRKEGQNVTLSCEQNLNHDAMYWYRQDPGQGLRLIYYSQIVNDFQKGDIAEGYSVSREKKESFPLTVTSAQKNPTAFYLCASSIPDRTGELFFGEGSRLTVL.

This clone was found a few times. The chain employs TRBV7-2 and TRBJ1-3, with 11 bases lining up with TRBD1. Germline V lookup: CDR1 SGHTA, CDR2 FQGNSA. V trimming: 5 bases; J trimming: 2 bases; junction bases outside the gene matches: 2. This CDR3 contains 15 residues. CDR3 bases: TGTGCCAGCAGCGGGGGACAGGGGGCTGGAAACACCATATATTTT. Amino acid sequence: CASSGGQGAGNTIYF.

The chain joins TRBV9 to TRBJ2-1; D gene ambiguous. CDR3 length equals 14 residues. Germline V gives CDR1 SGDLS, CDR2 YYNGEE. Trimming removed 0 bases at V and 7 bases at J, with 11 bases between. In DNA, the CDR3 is TGTGCCAGCAGCGTAGAATCCATCGGGAATGAGCAGTTCTTC. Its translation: CASSVESIGNEQFF. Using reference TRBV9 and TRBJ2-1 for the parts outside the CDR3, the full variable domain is DSGVTQTPKHLITATGQRVTLRCSPRSGDLSVYWYQQSLDQGLQFLIQYYNGEERAKGNILERFSAQQFPDLHSELNLSSLELGDSALYFCASSVESIGNEQFFGPGTRLTVL.

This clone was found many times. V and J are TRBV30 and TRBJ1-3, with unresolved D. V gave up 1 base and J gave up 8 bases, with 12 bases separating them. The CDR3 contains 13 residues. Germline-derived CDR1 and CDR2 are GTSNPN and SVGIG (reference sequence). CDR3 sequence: CAWSGASLDTIYF. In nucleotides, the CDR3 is TGTGCCTGGAGTGGCGCCAGTCTCGACACCATATATTTT.

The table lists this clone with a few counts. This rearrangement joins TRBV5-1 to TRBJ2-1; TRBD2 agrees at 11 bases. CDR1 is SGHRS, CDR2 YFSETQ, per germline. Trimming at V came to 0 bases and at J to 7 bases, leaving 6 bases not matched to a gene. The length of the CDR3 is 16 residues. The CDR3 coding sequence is TGCGCCAGCAGCTTGGTTCACGTAGCGGGAGGGAATGAGCAGTTCTTC. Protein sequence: CASSLVHVAGGNEQFF.

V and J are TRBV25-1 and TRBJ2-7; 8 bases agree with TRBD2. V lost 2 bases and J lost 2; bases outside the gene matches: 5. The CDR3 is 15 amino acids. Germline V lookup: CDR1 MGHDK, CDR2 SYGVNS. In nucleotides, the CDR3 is TGTGCCAGCAGTGAACTCCAGCGGGGGCCCTACGAGCAGTACTTC. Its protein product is CASSELQRGPYEQYF.

The CDR3: CASGQNYQPQHF. The CDR3 DNA follows: TGTGCCAGCGGACAGAACTATCAGCCCCAGCATTTT. The chain couples TRBV19 to TRBJ1-5; a possible D gene is TRBD1 (6 bases). Germline lookup yields CDR1 LNHDA and CDR2 SQIVND (reference sequence). CDR3 length: 12 residues. Trimming shortened V by 9 bases and J by 5 bases, and 11 bases separated the two germline ends.

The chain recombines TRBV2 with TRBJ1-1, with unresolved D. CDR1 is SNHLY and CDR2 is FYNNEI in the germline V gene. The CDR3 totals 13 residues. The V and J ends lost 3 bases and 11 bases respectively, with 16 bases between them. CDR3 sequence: CASSEEERVPAFF. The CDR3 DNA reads TGTGCCAGCAGTGAGGAGGAAAGGGTCCCGGCTTTCTTT.